Following are 32 T cell receptor beta chains from one sample sequenced in a study of control samples from healthy donors and cancer patients. The data were produced by immunoSEQ multiplex PCR, yet TCRdb's version contains in-frame clones alone and is incomplete. The data hold around 100,000 clones, with about 90% observed a single time. The sequencing input was blood. The source is a woman aged 45-65 years in good health.

V and J are TRBV27 and TRBJ1-6; maybe TRBD1 (6 bases). Germline V gene sequence: CDR1 MNHEY, CDR2 SMNVEV (reference sequence). The V end lost 6 bases, the J end lost 3 bases, and 21 bases lay between the germline ends. There are 18 residues in the CDR3. CDR3 protein: CASRFIGGTYGYNSPLHF. The CDR3 region has the DNA TGTGCCAGCAGGTTCATCGGTGGGACATATGGCTATAATTCACCCCTCCACTTT.

This chain joins TRBV7-9 and TRBJ2-2, with D unclear. The length of the CDR3 is 16 residues. V dropped 2 bases and J dropped 0 bases, with 10 bases sitting between them. Per the germline V gene, CDR1 is SEHNR and CDR2 is FQNEAQ (reference sequence). Here the CDR3 DNA reads TGTGCCAGCAGCTTAACTCAGCCTGCGAACACCGGGGAGCTGTTTTTT. Encoded protein: CASSLTQPANTGELFF. Complete variable domain (other parts from reference TRBV7-9 and TRBJ2-2): DTGVSQNPRHKITKRGQNVTFRCDPISEHNRLYWYRQTLGQGPEFLTYFQNEAQLEKSRLLSDRFSAERPKGSFSTLEIQRTEQGDSAMYLCASSLTQPANTGELFFGEGSRLTVL.

The rearrangement joins TRBV7-9 to TRBJ1-4, with D tentatively TRBD1 (5 bases). V shed 8 bases and J shed 8 bases, with 12 bases lying between them. Germline-derived CDR1 and CDR2 are SEHNR and FQNEAQ (reference sequence). The length of the CDR3 is 12 residues. DNA for the CDR3: TGTGCCAGCGGGCAGGGAGGAGAAAAACTGTTTTTT. Translated: CASGQGGEKLFF.

The CDR3 sequence: CASSPNVRLRNEQFF. DNA of the CDR3: TGTGCCAGCAGCCCCAACGTCCGCCTTAGAAATGAGCAGTTCTTC. The chain couples TRBV7-3 to TRBJ2-1; D uncertain. V shed 5 bases and J shed 7 bases, with 18 bases lying between them. Germline V gene data show CDR1 as SGHTA and CDR2 as FQGTGA. This CDR3 comprises 15 residues.

The chain combines TRBV29-1 with TRBJ1-5, with TRBD1 matching over 10 bases. The CDR3 contains 17 residues. Trimming at V came to 4 bases and at J to 2 bases, leaving 11 bases not matched to a gene. Germline CDR1 and CDR2: SQVTM and ANQGSEA. In nucleotides, the CDR3 is TGCAGCGTTGGGACAGGGGGAGGTCCAAAAGGCAATCAGCCCCAGCATTTT. Amino acids: CSVGTGGGPKGNQPQHF.

This clone was seen only once. V gene TRBV6-5 combines with J gene TRBJ1-2; D is undetermined. V dropped 5 bases and J dropped 4 bases, with 11 bases sitting between them. The CDR3 covers 13 residues. The germline gives CDR1 MNHEY, CDR2 SVGAGI. The CDR3 DNA follows: TGTGCCAGCAGTCCGGACGCCGGCTATGGCTACACCTTC. Amino acid sequence: CASSPDAGYGYTF.

The gene calls are TRBV7-2 and TRBJ2-1, with D perhaps matching TRBD2 (6 bases). The CDR3 sequence is 15 residues long. V gave up 2 bases and J gave up 4 bases, with 12 bases separating them. Germline V gene lookup returns CDR1 SGHTA and CDR2 FQGNSA. CDR3 coding DNA: TGTGCCAGCAGCTTAATTTCCGGGACTTACAATGAGCAGTTCTTC. Translation gives CASSLISGTYNEQFF.

The chain's CDR3 is CASSSGTGQAWVGNSPLHF. CDR3 DNA: TGTGCCAGCAGTTCCGGAACGGGACAGGCCTGGGTGGGGAATTCACCCCTCCACTTT. The chain is built from TRBV28 and TRBJ1-6, with 8 nucleotides matching TRBD1. The CDR3 sequence is 19 residues long. Germline CDR1 and CDR2: MDHEN and SYDVKM. Trimming at V came to 4 bases and at J to 7 bases, leaving 18 bases not matched to a gene.

The gene calls are TRBV27 and TRBJ2-2; no clear D gene. Trimming left V 4 bases short and J 1 base short, with 10 bases between. Germline loops: CDR1 MNHEY, CDR2 SMNVEV (reference sequence). The CDR3 is made up of 15 amino acids. The CDR3 protein is CASSYGRLNTGELFF. The CDR3 coding sequence is TGTGCCAGCAGTTACGGACGGCTGAACACCGGGGAGCTGTTTTTT.

The chain employs TRBV10-2 and TRBJ1-2; D is unresolved. This CDR3 region has 12 residues. V lost 6 bases to trimming and J lost 8 bases, with 13 bases between them. Germline V gene data show CDR1 as WSHSY and CDR2 as SAAADI. The CDR3 here is CASSEIGGGYTF. CDR3 DNA: TGCGCCAGCAGCGAAATCGGAGGAGGCTACACCTTC.

The chain combines TRBV27 with TRBJ1-5; no clear D gene. Germline-derived CDR1 and CDR2 are MNHEY and SMNVEV (reference sequence). CDR3 length: 13 amino acids. Trimming removed 6 bases from V and 4 bases from J, with 10 bases in between. The CDR3 nucleotides are TGTGCCAGCAGGGACGGGTTGAATCAGCCCCAGCATTTT. It specifies CASRDGLNQPQHF.

V is TRBV9 and J is TRBJ1-4, with TRBD1 matching 7 bases. Trimming at V came to 4 bases and at J to 8 bases, leaving 14 bases not matched to a gene. CDR1 and CDR2 (germline): SGDLS, YYNGEE. This CDR3 is built from 16 residues. The CDR3 loop is CASSPTYRGLGEKLFF. The CDR3 DNA follows: TGTGCCAGCAGCCCGACGTATAGGGGGCTTGGAGAAAAACTGTTTTTT.

This clone was seen more than once but under ten times. The chain combines TRBV6-4 with TRBJ2-2; TRBD1 aligns across 7 bases. The V gene end was trimmed by 6 bases and the J gene end by 9 bases; junction bases not matched to a gene: 22. The CDR3 sequence is 18 residues long. CDR1 is MRHNA, CDR2 SNTAGT, per germline. The CDR3 loop is CASRPGDSSRVGGRELFF. CDR3 nucleotides: TGTGCCAGCAGGCCCGGGGACAGTTCCAGGGTGGGTGGAAGGGAGCTGTTTTTT.

This chain connects TRBV5-8 to TRBJ1-1; D remains ambiguous. Germline values: CDR1 SGHTS, CDR2 YDEGEE. Between the trimmed V and J ends, which lost 0 bases and 4 bases, there was a span of 10 bases. CDR3 length equals 14 residues. The CDR3 sequence is CASSLGYRGTEAFF. The CDR3 DNA reads TGTGCCAGCAGCTTGGGTTATCGCGGCACTGAAGCTTTCTTT.

This clone was counted once. As DNA, the CDR3 is TGTGCCAGCAGTTGGGGGCTTATGAACACTGAAGCTTTCTTT. This encodes CASSWGLMNTEAFF. The rearrangement joins TRBV14 to TRBJ1-1; D might be TRBD1 (6 bases). Trimming took 6 bases from V and 0 from J, leaving 11 bases between them. Germline V lookup: CDR1 SGHDN, CDR2 FVKESK. This CDR3 spans 14 amino acids.

The rearrangement links TRBV5-4 to TRBJ2-1; D remains unclear. CDR1 is SGHNT, CDR2 YYREEE, per germline (reference sequence). CDR3 length: 13 residues. Trimming cost V 4 bases and J 5 bases, with 10 bases left between them. CDR3 protein: CASSRRNDNEQFF. In DNA form, the CDR3 reads TGTGCCAGCAGCCGACGTAATGACAATGAGCAGTTCTTC.

In nucleotides, the CDR3 is TGTGCCAGCAGCTTTGGGGGAGGTGTGGCAGATACGCAGTATTTT. Translating it yields CASSFGGGVADTQYF. The genes are TRBV7-3 and TRBJ2-3, with D possibly TRBD2 on 6 matching bases. Germline V gene lookup returns CDR1 SGHTA and CDR2 FQGTGA. The CDR3 is 15 amino acids. V lost 3 bases and J lost 4, with 14 bases in between.

The chain has TRBV2 and TRBJ2-7, with 7 bases that match TRBD2. Germline CDR1 reads SNHLY; CDR2 reads FYNNEI. After removal of 2 bases from V and 7 bases from J, the junction contained 14 bases not matched to a gene. This CDR3 is 16 amino acids long. Here the CDR3 DNA reads TGTGCCAGCAGTGAACGGGTGGCGGGGGAAGGTAGAGAGCAGTACTTC. It specifies CASSERVAGEGREQYF.

J is TRBJ2-7 and V is TRBV20-1; possible D gene TRBD1, 5 bases. V was pared by 6 bases and J by 3 bases, with 9 bases between. Germline CDR1 DFQATT, CDR2 SNEGSKA (reference sequence). This CDR3 has 11 amino acids. The CDR3 region is CSARQYYEQYF. In nucleotides, the CDR3 is TGCAGTGCCAGACAGTACTACGAGCAGTACTTC.

This clone has a single count. The rearrangement uses TRBV6-5 and TRBJ1-5; D unclear. Trimming stripped 8 bases from V and 1 base from J, with 9 bases between. The germline V gene encodes CDR1 MNHEY and CDR2 SVGAGI. The length of the CDR3 is 13 residues. The CDR3 nucleotides read TGTGCCAGCGTCTTAACCAGCAATCAGCCCCAGCATTTT. It encodes CASVLTSNQPQHF.

This rearrangement joins TRBV7-8 to TRBJ1-2, with 7 nucleotides matching TRBD1. The CDR3 sequence is 14 residues long. V dropped 5 bases and J dropped 2; count of bases not matched to a gene: 5. The V gene's germline CDR1 is SGHVS and CDR2 FQNEAQ. The CDR3: CASSPSTGNYGYTF. For the CDR3, the DNA is TGTGCCAGCAGCCCCTCGACAGGGAACTATGGCTACACCTTC.

This chain uses TRBV27 with TRBJ2-3; D ambiguous. Trimming shortened V by 5 bases and J by 5 bases, and 8 bases separated the two germline ends. Germline V gene sequence: CDR1 MNHEY, CDR2 SMNVEV (reference sequence). The CDR3 runs to 12 residues. Here the CDR3 DNA reads TGTGCCAGCAGTAGAACTCGAGATACGCAGTATTTT. It encodes CASSRTRDTQYF.

The chain is built from TRBV6-1 and TRBJ1-5; D is unresolved. Germline V gene data show CDR1 as MNHNS and CDR2 as SASEGT. The V and J ends lost 1 base and 3 bases respectively, with 4 bases between them. The CDR3 is 13 amino acids. Written as DNA, the CDR3 is TGTGCCAGCAGTGAAGAGCCCAATCAGCCCCAGCATTTT. Its protein product is CASSEEPNQPQHF.

V usage is TRBV19 and J usage is TRBJ1-3; unclear D gene. The germline V gene encodes CDR1 LNHDA and CDR2 SQIVND (reference sequence). This CDR3 has 17 amino acids. V shed 2 bases and J shed 0 bases, with 14 bases lying between them. The CDR3 DNA reads TGTGCCAGTAGTATACTCCCGACACCCAGCTCTGGAAACACCATATATTTT. Translation: CASSILPTPSSGNTIYF.

The V gene is TRBV7-6, the J gene TRBJ2-2; D gene unclear. CDR1 is SGHVS, CDR2 FNYEAQ, per germline. This CDR3 region has 15 residues. V lost 1 base and J lost 6, with 12 bases in between. CDR3 loop: CASSLGPMDAGELFF. For the CDR3, the DNA is TGTGCCAGCAGCTTAGGACCCATGGACGCCGGGGAGCTGTTTTTT.

The DNA for the CDR3 is TGTGCCAGCAGCCTGCTGGGTCGCGACAATGAGCAGTTCTTC. It translates to CASSLLGRDNEQFF. J is TRBJ2-1 and V is TRBV7-3; no definite D call. Per germline, CDR1 SGHTA and CDR2 FQGTGA. The CDR3 has 14 residues. V lost 5 bases and J 5 bases, leaving 13 bases between the germline ends.

The chain links TRBV5-1 to TRBJ2-6; TRBD2 agrees at 10 bases. The germline V gene encodes CDR1 SGHRS and CDR2 YFSETQ. The CDR3 sequence is 16 residues long. The junction had 6 bases not matched to a gene; V was cut back by 7 bases and J by 2 bases. This chain's CDR3 is CASRRAGGAGANVLTF. For the CDR3, the DNA is TGCGCCAGCCGAAGAGCGGGGGGGGCTGGGGCCAACGTCCTGACTTTC.

The J gene is TRBJ2-3, the V gene TRBV28; a weak D match, TRBD2 (6 bases). Trimming took off 7 bases at V and 3 bases at J, with 17 bases between the two ends. CDR1 and CDR2 (germline): MDHEN, SYDVKM. CDR3 length equals 15 residues. The DNA of the CDR3 is TGTGCCAGCAAGGTCCCCAGAGGGAGGACAGATACGCAGTATTTT. This translates into CASKVPRGRTDTQYF.

A single count supports this clone. The chain uses TRBV12-5 and TRBJ2-1; D unresolved. Trimming took 6 bases from V and 9 from J, leaving 9 bases between them. Looked up from germline, CDR1 is LGHNT and CDR2 is FRNRAP. The CDR3 loop spans 11 amino acids. This CDR3 is CASGVASEQFF. Here the CDR3 DNA reads TGTGCTAGTGGCGTAGCCTCTGAGCAGTTCTTC.

V is TRBV6-5 and J is TRBJ1-1; 8 positions agree with TRBD1. This CDR3 comprises 13 residues. Trimming removed 8 bases from V and 5 bases from J; junction bases left unmatched: 7. CDR1 and CDR2 (germline): MNHEY, SVGAGI. CDR3 loop: CASWRQGATEAFF. The DNA for the CDR3 is TGTGCCAGCTGGAGGCAGGGGGCAACTGAAGCTTTCTTT.

The V and J genes are TRBV15 and TRBJ2-3; tentatively, D is TRBD2 (6 bases). Between the trimmed V and J ends, which lost 6 bases and 3 bases, there was a span of 13 bases. The CDR3 length is 14 residues. The V gene's germline CDR1 is LNHNV and CDR2 YYDKDF (reference sequence). This chain's CDR3 is CATSYNRGTDTQYF. DNA of the CDR3: TGTGCCACCAGTTATAACCGGGGGACAGATACGCAGTATTTT.

This chain uses TRBV11-3 with TRBJ2-5; 7 bases map to TRBD2. The trim removed 5 bases at V and 5 bases at J, leaving 8 bases unmatched. The length of the CDR3 is 14 residues. Germline-derived CDR1 and CDR2 are SGHNT and YENEEA. CDR3 sequence: CASSLSGQGETQYF. For the CDR3, the DNA is TGTGCCAGCAGCCTTAGCGGGCAGGGTGAGACCCAGTACTTC.